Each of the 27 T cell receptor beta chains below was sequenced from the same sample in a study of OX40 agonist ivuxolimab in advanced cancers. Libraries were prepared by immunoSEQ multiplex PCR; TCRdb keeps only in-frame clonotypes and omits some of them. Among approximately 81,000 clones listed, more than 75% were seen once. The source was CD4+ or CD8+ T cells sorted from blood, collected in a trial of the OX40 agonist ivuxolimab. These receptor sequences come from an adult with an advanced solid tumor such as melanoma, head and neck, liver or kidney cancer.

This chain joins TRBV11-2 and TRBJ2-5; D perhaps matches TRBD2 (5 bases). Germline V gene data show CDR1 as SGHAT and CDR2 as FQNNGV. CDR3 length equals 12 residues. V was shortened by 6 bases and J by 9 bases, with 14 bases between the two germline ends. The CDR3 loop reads CASRPIAGAQYF. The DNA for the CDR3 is TGTGCCAGCAGACCTATTGCGGGTGCCCAGTACTTC.

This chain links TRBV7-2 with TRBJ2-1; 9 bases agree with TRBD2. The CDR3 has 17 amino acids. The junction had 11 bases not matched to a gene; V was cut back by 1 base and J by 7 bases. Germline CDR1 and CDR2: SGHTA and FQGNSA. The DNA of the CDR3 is TGTGCCAGCAGCTTAGAGGGTACGGCGGGGGGGCGTAATGAGCAGTTCTTC. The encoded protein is CASSLEGTAGGRNEQFF.

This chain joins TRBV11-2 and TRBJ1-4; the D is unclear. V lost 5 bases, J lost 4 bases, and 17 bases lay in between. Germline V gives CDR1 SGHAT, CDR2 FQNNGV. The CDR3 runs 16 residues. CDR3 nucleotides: TGTGCCAGCAGCCACATAAGGACGGACCTTAATGAAAAACTGTTTTTT. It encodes CASSHIRTDLNEKLFF. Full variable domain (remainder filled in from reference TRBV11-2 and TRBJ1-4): EAGVAQSPRYKIIEKRQSVAFWCNPISGHATLYWYQQILGQGPKLLIQFQNNGVVDDSQLPKDRFSAERLKGVDSTLKIQPAKLEDSAVYLCASSHIRTDLNEKLFFGSGTQLSVL.

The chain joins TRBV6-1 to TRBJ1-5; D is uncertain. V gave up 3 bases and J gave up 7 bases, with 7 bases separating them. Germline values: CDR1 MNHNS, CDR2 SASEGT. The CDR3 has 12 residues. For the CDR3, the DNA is TGTGCCAGCAGTGACCCGGGCCAGCCCCAGCATTTT. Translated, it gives CASSDPGQPQHF.

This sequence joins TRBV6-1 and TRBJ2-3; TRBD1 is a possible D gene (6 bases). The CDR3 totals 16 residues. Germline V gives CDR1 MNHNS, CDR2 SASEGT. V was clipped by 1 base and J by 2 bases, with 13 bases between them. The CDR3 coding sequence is TGTGCCAGCAGTGAAGTGGGGACATCCCACACAGATACGCAGTATTTT. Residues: CASSEVGTSHTDTQYF.

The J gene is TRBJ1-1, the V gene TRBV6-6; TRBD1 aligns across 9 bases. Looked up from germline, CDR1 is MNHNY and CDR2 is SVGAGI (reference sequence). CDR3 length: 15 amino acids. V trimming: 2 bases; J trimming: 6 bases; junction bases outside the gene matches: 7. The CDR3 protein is CASSYLGQGGSEAFF. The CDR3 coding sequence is TGTGCCAGCAGTTACCTGGGACAGGGTGGGTCTGAAGCTTTCTTT.

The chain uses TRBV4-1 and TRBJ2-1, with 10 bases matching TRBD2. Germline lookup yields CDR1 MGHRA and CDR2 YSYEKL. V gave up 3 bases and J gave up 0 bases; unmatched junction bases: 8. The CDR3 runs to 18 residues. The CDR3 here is CASSHDPGLALSYNEQFF. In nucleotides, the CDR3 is TGCGCCAGCAGCCACGACCCGGGACTAGCGCTCTCCTACAATGAGCAGTTCTTC.

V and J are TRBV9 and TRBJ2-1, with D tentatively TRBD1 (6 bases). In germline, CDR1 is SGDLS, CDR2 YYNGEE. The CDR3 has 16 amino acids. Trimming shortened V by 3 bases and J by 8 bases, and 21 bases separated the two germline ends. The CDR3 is CASSEATGLAGYEQFF. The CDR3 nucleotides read TGTGCCAGCAGCGAGGCTACAGGGTTGGCGGGCTATGAGCAGTTCTTC.

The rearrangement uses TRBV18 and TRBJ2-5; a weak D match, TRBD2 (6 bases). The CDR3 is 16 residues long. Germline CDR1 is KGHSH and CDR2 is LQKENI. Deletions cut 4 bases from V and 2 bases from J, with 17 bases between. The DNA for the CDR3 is TGTGCCAGCTCACTAAATGCAGGGACTCTACAAGAGACCCAGTACTTC. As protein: CASSLNAGTLQETQYF. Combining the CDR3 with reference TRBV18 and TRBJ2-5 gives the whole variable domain NAGVMQNPRHLVRRRGQEARLRCSPMKGHSHVYWYRQLPEEGLKFMVYLQKENIIDESGMPKERFSAEFPKEGPSILRIQQVVRGDSAAYFCASSLNAGTLQETQYFGPGTRLLVL.

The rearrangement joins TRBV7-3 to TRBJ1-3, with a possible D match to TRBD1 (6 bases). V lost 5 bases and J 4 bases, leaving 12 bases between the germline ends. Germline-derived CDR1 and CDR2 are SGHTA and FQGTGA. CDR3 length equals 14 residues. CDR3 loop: CASSPGTLGNTIYF. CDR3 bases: TGTGCCAGCAGCCCCGGGACACTCGGAAACACCATATATTTT.

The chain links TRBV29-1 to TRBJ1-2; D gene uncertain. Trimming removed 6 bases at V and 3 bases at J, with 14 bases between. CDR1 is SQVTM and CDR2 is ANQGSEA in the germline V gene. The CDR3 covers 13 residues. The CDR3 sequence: CSVVGPADYGYTF. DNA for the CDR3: TGCAGCGTAGTGGGCCCCGCCGACTATGGCTACACCTTC.

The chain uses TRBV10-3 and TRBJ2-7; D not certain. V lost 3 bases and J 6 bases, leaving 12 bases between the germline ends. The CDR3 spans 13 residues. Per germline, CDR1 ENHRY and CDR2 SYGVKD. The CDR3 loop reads CAISELKATEQYF. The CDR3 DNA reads TGTGCCATCAGTGAATTAAAAGCCACCGAGCAGTACTTC.

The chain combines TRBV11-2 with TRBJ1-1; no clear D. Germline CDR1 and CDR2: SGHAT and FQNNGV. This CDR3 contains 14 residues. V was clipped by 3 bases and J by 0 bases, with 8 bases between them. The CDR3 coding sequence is TGTGCCAGCAGCTTTACAGACATGAACACTGAAGCTTTCTTT. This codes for CASSFTDMNTEAFF.

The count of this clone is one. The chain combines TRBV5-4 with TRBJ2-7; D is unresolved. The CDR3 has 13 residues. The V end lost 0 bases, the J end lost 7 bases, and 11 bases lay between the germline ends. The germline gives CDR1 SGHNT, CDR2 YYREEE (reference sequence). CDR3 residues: CASSLVSVGEQYF. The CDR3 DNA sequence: TGTGCCAGCAGCTTGGTATCTGTAGGGGAGCAGTACTTC.

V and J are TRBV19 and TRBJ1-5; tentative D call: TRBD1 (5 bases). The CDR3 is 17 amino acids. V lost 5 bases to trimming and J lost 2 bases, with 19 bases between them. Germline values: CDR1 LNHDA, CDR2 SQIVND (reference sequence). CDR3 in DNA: TGTGCCAGTAGTTCAACCCCGGGACCGGGAGGCAATCAGCCCCAGCATTTT. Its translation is CASSSTPGPGGNQPQHF.

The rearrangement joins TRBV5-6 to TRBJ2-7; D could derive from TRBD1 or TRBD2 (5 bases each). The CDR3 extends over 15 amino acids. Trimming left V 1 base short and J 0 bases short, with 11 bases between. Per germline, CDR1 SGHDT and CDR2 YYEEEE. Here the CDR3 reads CASSLWDGVSYEQYF. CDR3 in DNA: TGTGCCAGCAGCTTGTGGGACGGGGTCTCCTACGAGCAGTACTTC.

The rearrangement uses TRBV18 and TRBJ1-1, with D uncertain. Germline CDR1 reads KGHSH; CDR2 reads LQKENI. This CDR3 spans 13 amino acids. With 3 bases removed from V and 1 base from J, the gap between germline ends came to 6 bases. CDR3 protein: CASSPLANTEAFF. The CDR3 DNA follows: TGTGCCAGCTCACCGTTGGCGAACACTGAAGCTTTCTTT.

Here the CDR3 DNA reads TGTGCCAGCGCGAAGCCTGGGCTAGCCTACAATGAGCAGTTCTTC. Amino acid sequence: CASAKPGLAYNEQFF. The chain carries TRBV28 and TRBJ2-1; D remains ambiguous. The CDR3 consists of 15 residues. Germline V lookup: CDR1 MDHEN, CDR2 SYDVKM. V was trimmed by 8 bases and J by 2 bases, leaving 16 bases between them.

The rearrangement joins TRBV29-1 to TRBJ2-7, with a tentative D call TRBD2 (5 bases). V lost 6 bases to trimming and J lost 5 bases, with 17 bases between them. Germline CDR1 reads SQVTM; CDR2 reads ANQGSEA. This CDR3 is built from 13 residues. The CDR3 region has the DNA TGCAGCGTGACCCGGGATACGTCCCACGAGCAGTACTTC. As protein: CSVTRDTSHEQYF.

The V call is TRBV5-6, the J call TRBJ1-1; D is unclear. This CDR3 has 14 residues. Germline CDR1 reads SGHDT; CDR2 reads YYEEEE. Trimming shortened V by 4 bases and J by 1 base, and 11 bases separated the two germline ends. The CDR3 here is CASSLRAGNTEAFF. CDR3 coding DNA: TGTGCCAGCAGCCTAAGGGCGGGGAACACTGAAGCTTTCTTT.

CDR3 in DNA: TGTGCCAGCAGCTCGGCCGGGGATGGCTATGGCTACACCTTC. Its protein is CASSSAGDGYGYTF. V is TRBV9 and J is TRBJ1-2; no reliable D call. Germline lookup yields CDR1 SGDLS and CDR2 YYNGEE. The CDR3 consists of 14 residues. The V end was cut by 4 bases, the J end by 4 bases, with 14 bases between.

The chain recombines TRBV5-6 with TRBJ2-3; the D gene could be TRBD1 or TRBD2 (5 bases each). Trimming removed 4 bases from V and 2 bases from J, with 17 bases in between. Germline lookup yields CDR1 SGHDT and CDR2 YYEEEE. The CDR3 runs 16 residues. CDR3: CASSLESGPYTDTQYF. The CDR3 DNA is TGTGCCAGCAGCCTTGAGTCGGGACCCTACACAGATACGCAGTATTTT.

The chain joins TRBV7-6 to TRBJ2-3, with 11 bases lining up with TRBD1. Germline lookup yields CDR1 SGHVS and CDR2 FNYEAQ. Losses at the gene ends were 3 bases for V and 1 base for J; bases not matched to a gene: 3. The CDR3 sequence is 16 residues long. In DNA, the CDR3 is TGTGCCAGCAGCTTTGGACAGGGGGCAGGCACAGATACGCAGTATTTT. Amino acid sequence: CASSFGQGAGTDTQYF.

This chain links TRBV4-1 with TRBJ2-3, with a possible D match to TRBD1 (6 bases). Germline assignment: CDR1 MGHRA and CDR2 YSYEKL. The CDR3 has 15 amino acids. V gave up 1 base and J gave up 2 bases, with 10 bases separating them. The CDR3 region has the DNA TGCGCCAGCAGCCAAGCCGGGACAACCACAGATACGCAGTATTTT. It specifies CASSQAGTTTDTQYF.

The CDR3 loop reads CASSPLTGVDYGYTF. DNA for the CDR3: TGTGCCAGCAGCCCGTTGACAGGGGTGGACTATGGCTACACCTTC. This sequence joins TRBV5-6 and TRBJ1-2, with 8 bases matching TRBD1. Germline CDR1 is SGHDT and CDR2 is YYEEEE. The CDR3 spans 15 residues. The ends lost 4 bases at V and 3 bases at J; junction bases unmatched: 8.

CDR3 loop: CASSEQNTGELFF. The DNA for the CDR3 is TGTGCCAGCAGTGAACAGAACACCGGGGAGCTGTTTTTT. V is TRBV27 and J is TRBJ2-2, with D unclear. V was cut by 5 bases and J by 1 base, with 5 bases left in between. CDR1 is MNHEY, CDR2 SMNVEV, per germline (reference sequence). CDR3 length: 13 amino acids.

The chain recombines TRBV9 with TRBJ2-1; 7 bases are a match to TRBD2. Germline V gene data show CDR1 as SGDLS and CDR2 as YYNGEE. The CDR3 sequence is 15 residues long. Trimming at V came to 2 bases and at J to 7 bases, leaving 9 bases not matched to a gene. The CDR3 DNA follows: TGTGCCAGCAGCGTCGGACTAGTCGTGGGTAATGAGCAGTTCTTC. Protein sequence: CASSVGLVVGNEQFF.